This TCR beta chain was sequenced for a study of control samples from healthy donors and cancer patients. The trim removed 3 bases at V and 2 bases at J, leaving 7 bases unmatched. This CDR3 spans 15 amino acids. CDR1 LNHDA and CDR2 SQIVND come from the germline V gene (reference sequence). The assay was immunoSEQ multiplex PCR, and TCRdb's table has in-frame clones only and misses some. This sample yields some 90,000 clones, of which 80% to 95% are seen a single time; around 1% belongs to the top ten. The chain uses TRBV19 and TRBJ2-7; 7 bases are shared with TRBD1. The sample was blood. This sequence originates from a young woman in good health. CDR3 bases: TGTGCCAGTAGTATGGCGTGGGACAGTGCCTACGAGCAGTACTTC. Protein: CASSMAWDSAYEQYF.